Listed below are T cell receptor beta chains from one sample, sequenced in a study of T cell repertoires in cytomegalovirus infection. TCRdb reprocessed the reads with MiXCR, giving one entry per CDR3 protein. The sample lists 150,000 to 200,000 distinct CDR3 sequences, roughly an eighth occurring once. Sequencing input: PBMCs. The source is a human donor in good health (CMV status not recorded). Some clones in this sample may be carry-over from other donors' samples. Both conserved end residues are part of each CDR3.

v_call	cdr3_aa
TRBV20-1	CSAPRTSGIYEQYF
TRBV25-1	CASSESLHLFF
TRBV5-1	CASSPNTGTGAGELFF
TRBV12-3/TRBV12-4	CASTRGGKNIQYF
TRBV9	CASSVWDKAGTQYF
TRBV6-5	CASSYLTGGKGQYF
TRBV2	CASSDEGFGSPLHF
TRBV7-3	CASSLNAGYNSPLHF
TRBV20-1	CSARDLGVNTEAFF
TRBV2	CASKESSRSNQPQHF